These T cell receptor beta chains were read from a single sample in a study of blood T cells in healthy people across ages. MiXCR was run by TCRdb on the 5' RACE reads, yielding one entry per CDR3 protein. The repertoire holds about 1.6 million distinct CDR3 sequences, with roughly a third as singletons. Sequencing was done on a sample of blood. All receptors come from a woman in her twenties or thirties in good health. The CDR3 runs from the conserved cysteine through the conserved F or W. The order of the fields is D gene, V gene, clone size, J gene, CDR3 protein, CDR3 DNA. A D gene is named only where the DNA matches it firmly. The size entry is marked missing in some rows and otherwise reads once, few, many or a size class.

D gene: NA
V gene: TRBV5-1
clone size: NA
J gene: TRBJ2-5
CDR3 protein: CASSFVPDHSRSGQYF
CDR3 DNA: TGCGCCAGCAGTTTTGTCCCGGACCACTCCCGCTCCGGGCAGTACTTC

D gene: NA
V gene: TRBV3-1
clone size: NA
J gene: TRBJ2-7
CDR3 protein: CASSPLKGSYEQYF
CDR3 DNA: TGTGCCAGCAGCCCTCTGAAGGGCTCCTACGAGCAGTACTTC

D gene: TRBD2
V gene: TRBV28
clone size: NA
J gene: TRBJ2-7
CDR3 protein: CASSSGTRSGEQYF
CDR3 DNA: TGTGCCAGCAGTTCCGGGACTAGAAGTGGCGAGCAGTACTTC

D gene: NA
V gene: TRBV7-2
clone size: NA
J gene: TRBJ2-5
CDR3 protein: CASSNQVAGWETQYF
CDR3 DNA: TGTGCCAGCAGCAACCAGGTCGCAGGGTGGGAGACCCAGTACTTC

D gene: TRBD1
V gene: TRBV6-8
clone size: NA
J gene: TRBJ1-2
CDR3 protein: CASRPRTGNGYGYTF
CDR3 DNA: TGTGCCAGCAGACCTCGGACAGGGAACGGTTATGGCTACACCTTC

D gene: TRBD2
V gene: TRBV7-9
clone size: NA
J gene: TRBJ2-2
CDR3 protein: CASSLLGLAVTGELFF
CDR3 DNA: TGTGCCAGCAGCTTACTAGGACTAGCGGTAACCGGGGAGCTGTTTTTT

D gene: TRBD2
V gene: TRBV10-3
clone size: NA
J gene: TRBJ2-3
CDR3 protein: CASRRLAGASTDTQYF
CDR3 DNA: TGTGCCAGCAGGCGACTAGCGGGGGCTAGCACAGATACGCAGTATTTT

D gene: TRBD2
V gene: TRBV20-1
clone size: NA
J gene: TRBJ2-1
CDR3 protein: CSARDEGVTSGGDVFRNEQFF
CDR3 DNA: TGCAGTGCTAGAGATGAAGGTGTGACTAGCGGGGGGGATGTGTTTAGGAATGAGCAGTTCTTC

D gene: NA
V gene: TRBV5-1
clone size: few
J gene: TRBJ1-2
CDR3 protein: CASSLDSMDGYYGYTF
CDR3 DNA: TGCGCCAGCAGCTTGGACTCAATGGATGGGTACTATGGCTACACCTTC

D gene: NA
V gene: TRBV6-6
clone size: few
J gene: TRBJ1-2
CDR3 protein: CASSLLGINYGYTF
CDR3 DNA: TGTGCCAGCAGCTTATTGGGGATTAACTATGGCTACACCTTC

D gene: TRBD2
V gene: TRBV20-1
clone size: NA
J gene: TRBJ2-1
CDR3 protein: CSARIPSGSSYNEQFF
CDR3 DNA: TGCAGTGCTAGAATTCCCAGCGGGAGCTCCTACAATGAGCAGTTCTTC

D gene: TRBD2
V gene: TRBV9
clone size: few
J gene: TRBJ2-3
CDR3 protein: CASSAYSGATDAQYF
CDR3 DNA: TGTGCCAGCAGCGCGTATAGCGGGGCCACAGATGCGCAGTATTTT

D gene: NA
V gene: TRBV5-1
clone size: NA
J gene: TRBJ1-1
CDR3 protein: CASSLVAGAPTEAFF
CDR3 DNA: TGCGCCAGCAGCTTGGTAGCGGGGGCGCCCACTGAAGCTTTCTTT

D gene: TRBD2
V gene: TRBV7-9
clone size: NA
J gene: TRBJ2-1
CDR3 protein: CASSRTSQLYNEQFF
CDR3 DNA: TGTGCCAGCAGCCGGACTAGCCAACTTTACAATGAGCAGTTCTTC

D gene: NA
V gene: TRBV9
clone size: few
J gene: TRBJ2-5
CDR3 protein: CASSVDSLQETQYF
CDR3 DNA: TGTGCCAGCAGCGTCGACAGCTTACAAGAGACCCAGTACTTC

D gene: NA
V gene: TRBV27
clone size: NA
J gene: TRBJ1-4
CDR3 protein: CASSWAGNEKLFF
CDR3 DNA: TGTGCCAGCAGTTGGGCCGGGAATGAAAAACTGTTTTTT

D gene: NA
V gene: TRBV5-1
clone size: few
J gene: TRBJ2-3
CDR3 protein: CASTLGPTQYF
CDR3 DNA: TGCGCCAGCACCCTGGGCCCGACGCAGTATTTT

D gene: NA
V gene: TRBV18
clone size: NA
J gene: TRBJ1-2
CDR3 protein: CASSPLPAHNYGYTF
CDR3 DNA: TGTGCCAGCTCACCACTTCCGGCTCACAACTATGGCTACACCTTC

D gene: TRBD1
V gene: TRBV10-2
clone size: NA
J gene: TRBJ2-3
CDR3 protein: CASSGVTGVTQYF
CDR3 DNA: TGCGCCAGCAGTGGGGTGACAGGGGTAACGCAGTATTTT

D gene: TRBD2
V gene: TRBV7-2
clone size: NA
J gene: TRBJ2-7
CDR3 protein: CASSLGGGLLYEQYF
CDR3 DNA: TGTGCCAGCAGCTTAGGCGGGGGGCTTCTTTACGAGCAGTACTTC

D gene: NA
V gene: TRBV2
clone size: NA
J gene: TRBJ2-7
CDR3 protein: CASRYFEQYF
CDR3 DNA: TGTGCCAGCAGGTACTTCGAGCAGTACTTC

D gene: NA
V gene: TRBV6-6
clone size: NA
J gene: TRBJ2-1
CDR3 protein: CASTPGSGNEQFF
CDR3 DNA: TGTGCCAGCACCCCGGGATCAGGGAATGAGCAGTTCTTC

D gene: NA
V gene: TRBV28
clone size: few
J gene: TRBJ2-3
CDR3 protein: CASSLPGSGTDTQYF
CDR3 DNA: TGTGCCAGCAGTTTACCCGGGAGTGGCACAGATACGCAGTATTTT

D gene: NA
V gene: TRBV11-2
clone size: NA
J gene: TRBJ2-1
CDR3 protein: CASTSLGGGSSYNEQFF
CDR3 DNA: TGTGCCAGCACCTCCCTTGGCGGGGGCAGCTCCTACAATGAGCAGTTCTTC

D gene: NA
V gene: TRBV20-1
clone size: few
J gene: TRBJ2-5
CDR3 protein: CSAIPGLSSIQETQYF
CDR3 DNA: TGCAGTGCGATTCCGGGCCTCAGTTCGATCCAAGAGACCCAGTACTTC

D gene: TRBD2
V gene: TRBV20-1
clone size: few
J gene: TRBJ2-7
CDR3 protein: CSASKAGPLSEQYF
CDR3 DNA: TGCAGTGCTAGCAAAGCGGGACCTTTATCGGAGCAGTACTTC

D gene: NA
V gene: TRBV12-3/TRBV12-4
clone size: NA
J gene: TRBJ2-7
CDR3 protein: CASSQAGRNYEQYF
CDR3 DNA: TGTGCCAGCAGTCAAGCGGGCCGGAACTACGAGCAGTACTTC

D gene: NA
V gene: TRBV9
clone size: NA
J gene: TRBJ2-5
CDR3 protein: CASSPLGTWGQETQYF
CDR3 DNA: TGTGCCAGCAGCCCACTAGGGACCTGGGGCCAAGAGACCCAGTACTTC

D gene: NA
V gene: TRBV12-3/TRBV12-4
clone size: NA
J gene: TRBJ2-7
CDR3 protein: CASSFSAAEQYF
CDR3 DNA: TGTGCCAGCAGTTTTAGCGCTGCCGAGCAGTACTTC

D gene: NA
V gene: TRBV7-3
clone size: once
J gene: TRBJ1-1
CDR3 protein: CASSSQGVFTEAFF
CDR3 DNA: TGTGCCAGCAGCTCGCAGGGAGTATTCACTGAAGCTTTCTTT

D gene: TRBD1
V gene: TRBV20-1
clone size: NA
J gene: TRBJ1-1
CDR3 protein: CSAFRTGLNTEAFF
CDR3 DNA: TGCAGTGCTTTTCGGACAGGGCTGAACACTGAAGCTTTCTTT

D gene: NA
V gene: TRBV29-1
clone size: many
J gene: TRBJ2-1
CDR3 protein: CSVTALGDEQFF
CDR3 DNA: TGCAGCGTAACCGCGCTGGGCGATGAGCAGTTCTTC

D gene: NA
V gene: TRBV28
clone size: NA
J gene: TRBJ2-5
CDR3 protein: CASFREAQYF
CDR3 DNA: TGTGCCAGCTTTCGAGAAGCCCAGTACTTC

D gene: TRBD2
V gene: TRBV7-2
clone size: NA
J gene: TRBJ2-1
CDR3 protein: CASTFLAGGSPPYNEQFF
CDR3 DNA: TGTGCCAGCACCTTTCTAGCGGGGGGCTCTCCACCCTACAATGAGCAGTTCTTC

D gene: NA
V gene: TRBV10-3
clone size: few
J gene: TRBJ1-2
CDR3 protein: CAISEPGAQTNYGYTF
CDR3 DNA: TGTGCCATCAGTGAGCCCGGGGCGCAAACCAACTATGGCTACACCTTC

D gene: NA
V gene: TRBV3-1
clone size: NA
J gene: TRBJ2-7
CDR3 protein: CASSQRDERYF
CDR3 DNA: TGTGCCAGCAGCCAAAGGGACGAGAGGTACTTC

D gene: TRBD1
V gene: TRBV4-2
clone size: few
J gene: TRBJ2-4
CDR3 protein: CASSQPGQGKNIQYF
CDR3 DNA: TGTGCCAGCAGCCAGCCGGGACAGGGGAAAAACATTCAGTACTTC

D gene: NA
V gene: TRBV7-2
clone size: many
J gene: TRBJ2-1
CDR3 protein: CASSIGPYNEQFF
CDR3 DNA: TGTGCCAGCAGCATTGGACCTTACAATGAGCAGTTCTTC